This entry lists 3 T cell receptor beta chains sequenced from one sample in a study of cytomegalovirus exposure and HLA in healthy donors. With 60 Vbeta and 13 Jbeta primers, the PCR was carried out. The method was immunoSEQ multiplex PCR; TCRdb's version includes in-frame clones alone and lacks a portion of them. This repertoire shows approximately 59,000 clones, around 68% found once; its top ten account for about a sixth. Sequencing input: PBMCs. These receptors all stem from a middle-aged man in good health and CMV-seropositive.

The V gene is TRBV7-3, the J gene TRBJ2-6; maybe TRBD1 (5 bases). The V gene lost 3 bases and the J gene lost 0 bases, with 12 bases spanning the gap. CDR3 length: 17 amino acids. CDR1 and CDR2 from the germline V gene are SGHTA and FQGTGA. The CDR3 here is CASSLTARLSGANVLTF. The CDR3 coding sequence is TGTGCCAGCAGCTTGACAGCCCGGCTCTCTGGGGCCAACGTCCTGACTTTC.

The chain employs TRBV30 and TRBJ1-1; D is undetermined. The CDR3 consists of 13 residues. CDR1 and CDR2 from the germline V gene are GTSNPN and SVGIG (reference sequence). V dropped 0 bases and J dropped 2 bases, with 7 bases sitting between them. DNA for the CDR3: TGTGCCTGGAGTGTAGATAGAAACACTGAAGCTTTCTTT. It encodes CAWSVDRNTEAFF.

The rearrangement joins TRBV5-6 to TRBJ2-3; 9 nucleotides match TRBD2. V was pared by 5 bases and J by 6 bases, with 10 bases of the junction left unmatched. The CDR3 covers 15 residues. Germline CDR1 SGHDT, CDR2 YYEEEE. The CDR3 sequence is CASRVGAGGPDTQYF. The CDR3 DNA reads as TGTGCCAGCAGGGTGGGGGCGGGAGGGCCGGATACGCAGTATTTT.